A selection of T cell receptor beta chains follows, all from one sample in a study of regulatory T cells in long-lasting Graves disease. TCRdb redid the calling of the multiplex PCR reads with MiXCR, one entry per CDR3 protein. The sample contains 450,000 to 700,000 distinct CDR3 sequences, roughly 14% of which appear only once. The data also belong to a second study, concerning T cells in Graves' hyperthyroidism and ophthalmopathy.

This specimen was peripheral blood mononuclear cells (PBMCs), taken at new diagnosis, from a patient treated with antithyroid drugs. The source of these receptors is a man aged 25 to 45 with Graves disease. Both conserved end residues are part of each CDR3. A D gene is named only where the DNA matches it firmly. Only some rows state a clone size, as once, few, many or a class for expanded clones.

>.|many|TRBJ2-3|TRBV7-9
CASSLWTSSQYF
TGTGCCAGCAGCTTATGGACCTCATCGCAGTATTTT
>TRBD1|many|TRBJ2-6|TRBV15
CATSRDRGTGANVLTF
TGTGCCACCAGCCGGGACAGGGGAACTGGGGCCAACGTCCTGACTTTC
>.|few|TRBJ1-1|TRBV11-2
CASSQIRINTEAFF
TGTGCCAGCTCACAGATTAGGATTAACACTGAAGCTTTCTTT
>.|many|TRBJ2-1|TRBV6-2/TRBV6-3
CASSEWRVGSSYNEQFF
TGTGCCAGCAGTGAATGGAGGGTGGGGAGCTCCTACAATGAGCAGTTCTTC
>TRBD1|few|TRBJ1-2|TRBV27
CASGRDRGPINYGYTF
TGTGCCAGCGGCCGGGACAGGGGGCCGATTAACTATGGCTACACCTTC
>TRBD1|.|TRBJ1-5|TRBV6-9
CASSSTGGNQPQHF
TGTGCCAGCAGTTCCACAGGGGGCAATCAGCCCCAGCATTTT
>TRBD1|many|TRBJ2-3|TRBV27
CASSLARGRPDTQYF
TGTGCCAGCAGTTTAGCCAGGGGGCGGCCAGATACGCAGTATTTT
>TRBD2|many|TRBJ2-3|TRBV12-3/TRBV12-4
CASSLQAGVDTQYF
TGTGCCAGCAGTTTACAAGCGGGAGTGGATACGCAGTATTTT
>.|many|TRBJ2-7|TRBV29-1
CSVEDPVESYEQYF
TGCAGCGTTGAGGACCCGGTGGAATCCTACGAGCAGTACTTC
>TRBD1|many|TRBJ1-5|TRBV11-2
CASSLDPQGNQPQHF
TGTGCCAGCAGCTTAGACCCACAGGGGAATCAGCCCCAGCATTTT
>TRBD1|few|TRBJ2-1|TRBV7-9
CASSVRTTRRGRERSLMQFF
TGTGCCAGCAGCGTCCGGACCACACGCAGGGGGCGCGAAAGGTCCCTTATGCAGTTCTTC
>.|.|TRBJ2-5|TRBV29-1
CSVRRGPTKETQYF
TGCAGCGTTCGCCGGGGCCCTACTAAAGAGACCCAGTACTTC
>.|many|TRBJ1-2|TRBV30
CAWSASGWDGYTF
TGTGCCTGGAGTGCTTCGGGGTGGGATGGCTACACCTTC
>.|many|TRBJ2-3|TRBV7-9
CASSWGLPTDTQYF
TGTGCCAGCAGCTGGGGCCTTCCCACAGATACGCAGTATTTT
>.|many|TRBJ2-7|TRBV11-2
CASSLVDSNYEQYF
TGTGCCAGCAGCTTAGTAGACAGTAACTACGAGCAGTACTTC
>.|.|TRBJ2-6|TRBV12-3/TRBV12-4
CASDTGYGANVLTF
TGTGCCTCCGACACAGGGTACGGGGCCAACGTCCTGACTTTC
>.|.|TRBJ1-3|TRBV30
CAWSAGPGNTIYF
TGTGCCTGGAGTGCAGGCCCCGGAAACACCATATATTTT
>.|many|TRBJ2-1|TRBV7-3
CASSRGPGYNEQFF
TGTGCCAGCAGCCGGGGGCCGGGTTACAATGAGCAGTTCTTC
>TRBD2|few|TRBJ2-1|TRBV15
CATSRPEMTSVPYNEQFF
TGTGCCACCAGCAGGCCCGAGATGACTAGCGTCCCCTACAATGAGCAGTTCTTC